This section outlines one TCR beta chain sequence together with its context. The trim removed 1 base at V and 2 bases at J, leaving 13 bases unmatched. There are 19 residues in the CDR3. Germline V gene sequence: CDR1 LGHNA, CDR2 YNFKEQ. The entry originates in a study of CD8 T cells in Susac syndrome. Random hexamers were used to reverse transcribe an amount of 0.5 to 1 ug RNA. One entry per CDR3 protein, called by TCRdb with MiXCR from the immunoSEQ multiplex PCR reads. This sample has 20,000 or so distinct CDR3 sequences, with 95% found just once. This chain joins TRBV4-2 and TRBJ1-4; 7 bases match TRBD1. The sequence was collected from a human donor in good health. The sample consisted of CD8+ T cells from PBMCs. In DNA, the CDR3 is TGTGCCAGCAGCCAAGCAGGGGGTCCGCTAGATGTGACTAATGAAAAACTGTTTTTT. It translates to CASSQAGGPLDVTNEKLFF.